The 22 T cell receptor beta chains reported below all come from one sample, sequenced in a study of OX40 agonist ivuxolimab in advanced cancers. Measured with immunoSEQ multiplex PCR; TCRdb has only the in-frame clones, and not every one. The table has 99,000 or so clones, roughly 93% seen once; the top ten hold roughly 0.26%. The material sequenced was CD4+ or CD8+ T cells sorted from blood, taken in a trial of the OX40 agonist ivuxolimab. These TCRs come from an adult with an advanced solid tumor such as melanoma, head and neck, liver or kidney cancer.

The chain has TRBV27 and TRBJ2-7; 7 bases are a match to TRBD2. V trimming: 2 bases; J trimming: 2 bases; junction bases outside the gene matches: 3. The CDR3 covers 14 residues. CDR1 is MNHEY and CDR2 is SMNVEV in the germline V gene (reference sequence). CDR3 bases: TGTGCCAGCAGTTTAAGTGGGAGGGCCTACGAGCAGTACGTC. Translation: CASSLSGRAYEQYV.

Details on this clone: One end of the junction is discordant with germline, which a read error may explain. The chain couples TRBV2 to TRBJ2-3; D is undetermined. The CDR3 contains 10 residues. Germline V gives CDR1 SNHLY, CDR2 FYNNEI. The CDR3 coding sequence is TGTGCCAGCAGTGGAACGGACCCAGATTTT. Residues: CASSGTDPDF.

The rearrangement joins TRBV28 to TRBJ1-1; D is possibly TRBD1 (5 bases). Germline loops: CDR1 MDHEN, CDR2 SYDVKM. V was clipped by 2 bases and J by 9 bases, with 13 bases between them. The CDR3 length is 13 residues. The DNA for the CDR3 is TGTGCCAGCAGTTTAAGGAGGAACAGGAAAGCTTTCTTT. It codes for CASSLRRNRKAFF.

The gene calls are TRBV28 and TRBJ2-7; 10 bases fit TRBD1. Looked up from germline, CDR1 is MDHEN and CDR2 is SYDVKM. The CDR3 spans 15 residues. J lost 2 bases, V lost 2 bases, and 3 bases had no gene match. CDR3 protein: CASSLGGTGAYEQYF. The CDR3 nucleotides are TGTGCCAGCAGTTTAGGGGGGACAGGGGCCTACGAGCAGTACTTC.

The chain combines TRBV30 with TRBJ1-5; 7 bases fit TRBD1. Per the germline V gene, CDR1 is GTSNPN and CDR2 is SVGIG (reference sequence). With V trimmed by 3 bases and J by 5 bases, 4 bases remained unmatched. The CDR3 totals 13 residues. In nucleotides, the CDR3 is TGTGCCTGGAGCGGGCAGGGGGATCAGCCCCAGCATTTT. Protein product: CAWSGQGDQPQHF. Complete variable domain (other parts from reference TRBV30 and TRBJ1-5): SQTIHQWPATLVQPVGSPLSLECTVEGTSNPNLYWYRQAAGRGLQLLFYSVGIGQISSEVPQNLSASRPQDRQFILSSKKLLLSDSGFYLCAWSGQGDQPQHFGDGTRLSIL.

This clone was observed a few times. V usage is TRBV5-1 and J usage is TRBJ2-2; D ambiguous. This CDR3 spans 13 amino acids. The V and J ends lost 1 base and 2 bases respectively, with 3 bases between them. Germline V gene sequence: CDR1 SGHRS, CDR2 YFSETQ. The CDR3 sequence: CASSLFNTGELFF. CDR3 coding DNA: TGCGCCAGCAGCTTGTTCAACACCGGGGAGCTGTTTTTT.

Concerning this clone: Other DNA sequences in this sample translate to the same CDR3. The chain carries TRBV30 and TRBJ1-5, with D hard to call. The germline V and J ends were trimmed by 0 bases and 2 bases, with 5 bases remaining between them. Germline CDR1 is GTSNPN and CDR2 is SVGIG (reference sequence). There are 13 residues in the CDR3. As DNA, the CDR3 is TGTGCCTGGAGTGTACTCGGCAATCAGCCCCAGCATTTT. This codes for CAWSVLGNQPQHF. The full variable domain, completed using reference TRBV30 and TRBJ1-5, is SQTIHQWPATLVQPVGSPLSLECTVEGTSNPNLYWYRQAAGRGLQLLFYSVGIGQISSEVPQNLSASRPQDRQFILSSKKLLLSDSGFYLCAWSVLGNQPQHFGDGTRLSIL.

The V and J genes are TRBV7-3 and TRBJ2-3; weak D call: TRBD2 (6 bases). The germline V gene encodes CDR1 SGHTA and CDR2 FQGTGA. This CDR3 is 15 amino acids long. V was trimmed by 6 bases and J by 1 base, leaving 14 bases between them. The CDR3 spells CASRKGASGTDTQYF. The DNA for the CDR3 is TGTGCCAGCAGAAAAGGGGCTAGCGGCACAGATACGCAGTATTTT.

The chain is built from TRBV28 and TRBJ2-7, with D perhaps TRBD1 (5 bases). Between the trimmed V and J ends, which lost 2 bases and 5 bases, there was a span of 7 bases. Germline CDR1 and CDR2: MDHEN and SYDVKM. The CDR3 is made up of 12 amino acids. CDR3: CASSLQGDEQYF. CDR3 DNA: TGTGCCAGCAGTTTACAAGGGGACGAGCAGTACTTC.

The chain is built from TRBV18 and TRBJ2-2; 10 bases line up with TRBD2. Losses at the gene ends were 2 bases for V and 1 base for J; bases not matched to a gene: 4. Germline assignment: CDR1 KGHSH and CDR2 LQKENI. The CDR3 spans 17 residues. Here the CDR3 reads CASSPRRLAGNTGELFF. The CDR3 DNA sequence: TGTGCCAGCTCACCAAGACGACTAGCGGGGAACACCGGGGAGCTGTTTTTT.

The gene calls are TRBV6-6 and TRBJ1-1, with D possibly TRBD1 on 5 matching bases. Trimming left V 6 bases short and J 3 bases short, with 11 bases between. Germline CDR1 is MNHNY and CDR2 is SVGAGI (reference sequence). The CDR3 has 13 residues. The CDR3 sequence is CASSFRDYTEAFF. CDR3 nucleotide sequence: TGTGCCAGCAGCTTCAGGGACTACACTGAAGCTTTCTTT.

This chain uses TRBV19 with TRBJ1-5; TRBD1 is a possible D gene (5 bases). The CDR3 is 15 residues long. Trimming pared 6 bases from V and 2 bases from J, leaving 14 bases between. Germline CDR1 reads LNHDA; CDR2 reads SQIVND (reference sequence). CDR3 protein: CASRRGPGGNQPQHF. The CDR3 nucleotides are TGTGCCAGTAGACGGGGCCCCGGGGGCAATCAGCCCCAGCATTTT.

The J gene is TRBJ1-5, the V gene TRBV14, with 7 bases identical to TRBD1. The germline CDR1 and CDR2 sequences are SGHDN and FVKESK. V gave up 4 bases and J gave up 4 bases; unmatched junction bases: 7. The CDR3 is made up of 15 amino acids. The CDR3 loop is CASSRLDRNNQPQHF. For the CDR3, the DNA is TGTGCCAGCAGCCGGCTGGACAGGAATAATCAGCCCCAGCATTTT.

The chain couples TRBV7-3 to TRBJ2-7; possibly TRBD1 or TRBD2 for D (5 bases each). V was pared by 6 bases and J by 3 bases, with 18 bases between. Germline V lookup: CDR1 SGHTA, CDR2 FQGTGA. This CDR3 contains 15 residues. CDR3 in amino acids: CASSRGRGRGYEQYF. The CDR3 DNA reads TGTGCCAGCAGTCGGGGTAGGGGTCGGGGCTACGAGCAGTACTTC.

The chain couples TRBV28 to TRBJ1-2; D remains unclear. The germline CDR1 and CDR2 sequences are MDHEN and SYDVKM. This CDR3 is built from 13 residues. The V end lost 8 bases, the J end lost 4 bases, and 14 bases lay between the germline ends. CDR3 nucleotides: TGTGCCAGCCGCGATCTGGGCAGCTATGGCTACACCTTC. It encodes CASRDLGSYGYTF.

The V call is TRBV11-2, the J call TRBJ2-1; possible D gene TRBD2, 6 bases. V was shortened by 4 bases and J by 3 bases, with 19 bases between the two germline ends. Germline loops: CDR1 SGHAT, CDR2 FQNNGV. This CDR3 has 17 amino acids. The CDR3 spells CASSYTVGSGIYNEQFF. The DNA for the CDR3 is TGTGCCAGCAGCTATACGGTAGGTAGCGGAATCTACAATGAGCAGTTCTTC.

The rearrangement links TRBV5-4 to TRBJ2-3; TRBD2 matches 16 bases. V gave up 4 bases and J gave up 0 bases; unmatched junction bases: 8. CDR3 length: 19 amino acids. CDR1 and CDR2 (germline): SGHNT, YYREEE (reference sequence). This chain's CDR3 is CASSVPGLAGGGSTDTQYF. The CDR3 DNA is TGTGCCAGCAGCGTACCGGGACTAGCGGGAGGGGGAAGCACAGATACGCAGTATTTT.

V gene TRBV6-1 combines with J gene TRBJ2-5; 7 bases fit TRBD2. The length of the CDR3 is 14 residues. Germline-derived CDR1 and CDR2 are MNHNS and SASEGT. Trimming cost V 1 base and J 5 bases; bases outside gene matches: 4. CDR3 protein: CASSEGLAFETQYF. The CDR3 DNA reads as TGTGCCAGCAGTGAAGGACTAGCCTTCGAGACCCAGTACTTC.

V usage is TRBV15 and J usage is TRBJ1-1; maybe TRBD1 (5 bases). V gave up 1 base and J gave up 5 bases, with 11 bases separating them. Per germline, CDR1 LNHNV and CDR2 YYDKDF (reference sequence). The CDR3 runs 14 residues. Written as DNA, the CDR3 is TGTGCCACCAGCAGAGTTAGGGGTGAGACTGAAGCTTTCTTT. Translated: CATSRVRGETEAFF.

The gene calls are TRBV19 and TRBJ2-4; possible D gene TRBD2, 5 bases. CDR1 is LNHDA, CDR2 SQIVND, per germline (reference sequence). V gave up 9 bases and J gave up 9 bases, with 18 bases separating them. The CDR3 sequence is 13 residues long. The CDR3 coding sequence is TGTGCCAGCTCCACACTGAGGGTGGGCATTCAGTACTTC. The encoded protein is CASSTLRVGIQYF.

The chain recombines TRBV9 with TRBJ2-3; D unresolved. This CDR3 is 14 amino acids long. The V and J ends lost 1 base and 2 bases respectively, with 8 bases between them. Germline V gene sequence: CDR1 SGDLS, CDR2 YYNGEE. DNA for the CDR3: TGTGCCAGCAGCGTAACGGGCTACACAGATACGCAGTATTTT. Amino acid sequence: CASSVTGYTDTQYF.

This chain's CDR3 is CASSPPYTDTQYF. CDR3 nucleotides: TGTGCCAGTAGCCCGCCTTACACAGATACGCAGTATTTT. This chain uses TRBV19 with TRBJ2-3, with D hard to call. CDR1 is LNHDA and CDR2 is SQIVND in the germline V gene (reference sequence). The V end was cut by 6 bases, the J end by 2 bases, with 9 bases between. This CDR3 has 13 amino acids.